The rows below give T cell receptor beta chains drawn from one sample of a study of blood T cells in healthy people across ages. Using its own MiXCR run on the 5' RACE reads, TCRdb lists one record per CDR3 protein. The repertoire includes more than 900,000 distinct CDR3 sequences, 25% to 30% of them detected once, and about 9.4% sits in the top ten. These data were also reused for a study on T cells of mothers and their children.

Sequencing used blood. These receptors were collected from a woman in her thirties or forties in good health. CDR3s include the opening cysteine and the closing phenylalanine or tryptophan. Each record gives: V gene, D gene, J gene, clone size, CDR3 DNA, CDR3 protein. The D gene is left open where the match is weak. The size entry is marked missing in some rows and otherwise reads once, few, many or a size class.

V gene: TRBV10-3; D gene: -; J gene: TRBJ1-4; clone size: -; CDR3 DNA: TGTGCCATCAGCGGAACAGGGAGTGGAGGAGAAAAACTGTTTTTT; CDR3 protein: CAISGTGSGGEKLFF
V gene: TRBV7-6; D gene: -; J gene: TRBJ2-3; clone size: many; CDR3 DNA: TGTGCCAGCAGCTTATTGGGCGCAGATACGCAGTATTTT; CDR3 protein: CASSLLGADTQYF
V gene: TRBV5-1; D gene: -; J gene: TRBJ2-4; clone size: many; CDR3 DNA: TGCGCCAGCACCTTAAACCCCCTGGGCGTAGCCAAAAACATTCAGTACTTC; CDR3 protein: CASTLNPLGVAKNIQYF
V gene: TRBV20-1; D gene: TRBD1; J gene: TRBJ1-1; clone size: -; CDR3 DNA: TGCAGTGCTAGTGAGGGGGCGGCAAACACTGAAGCTTTCTTT; CDR3 protein: CSASEGAANTEAFF
V gene: TRBV15; D gene: TRBD1; J gene: TRBJ2-7; clone size: -; CDR3 DNA: TGTGCCACCAGCAGAGAAGGGGAAACCGGGACAGGGGCCTACGAGCAGTACTTC; CDR3 protein: CATSREGETGTGAYEQYF
V gene: TRBV18; D gene: TRBD1; J gene: TRBJ1-2; clone size: many; CDR3 DNA: TGTGCCAGCTCACAAACAGGGGCAAACTATGGCTACACCTTC; CDR3 protein: CASSQTGANYGYTF
V gene: TRBV5-1; D gene: -; J gene: TRBJ2-1; clone size: -; CDR3 DNA: TGCGCCAGCAGCCCCTTCCCCGACAGGAGCTCCTACAATGAGCAGTTCTTC; CDR3 protein: CASSPFPDRSSYNEQFF
V gene: TRBV12-3/TRBV12-4; D gene: TRBD1; J gene: TRBJ2-7; clone size: many; CDR3 DNA: TGTGCCAGCAGTGCCCCGGACAGGGGCAGGAACGAGCAGTACTTC; CDR3 protein: CASSAPDRGRNEQYF
V gene: TRBV20-1; D gene: -; J gene: TRBJ1-1; clone size: -; CDR3 DNA: TGCAGTGCTAGAGGTTCATACACAGGGCCGAACACTGAAGCTTTCTTT; CDR3 protein: CSARGSYTGPNTEAFF
V gene: TRBV4-1; D gene: -; J gene: TRBJ2-1; clone size: -; CDR3 DNA: TGCGCCAGCAGCCAAGATCTTAGGGAGATCCCGAACTACAATGAGCAGTTCTTC; CDR3 protein: CASSQDLREIPNYNEQFF
V gene: TRBV29-1; D gene: -; J gene: TRBJ2-6; clone size: many; CDR3 DNA: TGCAGCGTATGCGTCCGGGCAGCTGGGGCCAACGTCCTGACTTTC; CDR3 protein: CSVCVRAAGANVLTF
V gene: TRBV14; D gene: -; J gene: TRBJ2-5; clone size: -; CDR3 DNA: TGTGCCAGCAGCCAAGTGAATTTTCGGCAGTCTCAAGAGACCCAGTACTTC; CDR3 protein: CASSQVNFRQSQETQYF
V gene: TRBV10-3; D gene: -; J gene: TRBJ1-5; clone size: -; CDR3 DNA: TGTGCCATTTATAGCAATCAGCCCCAGCATTTT; CDR3 protein: CAIYSNQPQHF
V gene: TRBV6-5; D gene: TRBD1; J gene: TRBJ1-2; clone size: once; CDR3 DNA: TGTGCCAGCAGTAGGGACAGGGAACCTAACTATGGCTACACCTTC; CDR3 protein: CASSRDREPNYGYTF
V gene: TRBV5-6; D gene: -; J gene: TRBJ2-1; clone size: few; CDR3 DNA: TGTGCCAGCAGCTTGGACCTGGGGAGGACCTACAATGAGCAGTTCTTC; CDR3 protein: CASSLDLGRTYNEQFF
V gene: TRBV27; D gene: TRBD1; J gene: TRBJ1-2; clone size: few; CDR3 DNA: TGTGCCAGCAGTTTCAGGGACAGGGGGTATGGCTACACCTTC; CDR3 protein: CASSFRDRGYGYTF
V gene: TRBV11-2; D gene: TRBD1; J gene: TRBJ2-3; clone size: few; CDR3 DNA: TGTGCCAGCAGACGACCGGGACAGGGGAGCACAGATACGCAGTATTTT; CDR3 protein: CASRRPGQGSTDTQYF
V gene: TRBV28; D gene: -; J gene: TRBJ2-7; clone size: -; CDR3 DNA: TGTGCCAGTAGTTTCCCTCTCGCAACCAGGGGCGCCTACGGGCAGTACTTC; CDR3 protein: CASSFPLATRGAYGQYF
V gene: TRBV9; D gene: -; J gene: TRBJ2-2; clone size: -; CDR3 DNA: TGTGCCAGCAGCGTAGATCCGGGAATGGCCGGGGAGCTGTTTTTT; CDR3 protein: CASSVDPGMAGELFF
V gene: TRBV5-5; D gene: -; J gene: TRBJ2-1; clone size: -; CDR3 DNA: TGTGCCAGCAGCCTAGACTCGACCAACAATGGGCAGTTCTTC; CDR3 protein: CASSLDSTNNGQFF
V gene: TRBV20-1; D gene: -; J gene: TRBJ1-5; clone size: few; CDR3 DNA: TGCAGTGCAGAAAACCGACAGGGCAATCAGCCCCAGCATTTT; CDR3 protein: CSAENRQGNQPQHF
V gene: TRBV27; D gene: TRBD2; J gene: TRBJ2-2; clone size: -; CDR3 DNA: TGTGCCAGCAGTTTACTAGCGGGGCGCACCGGGGAGCTGTTTTTT; CDR3 protein: CASSLLAGRTGELFF
V gene: TRBV12-5; D gene: -; J gene: TRBJ1-1; clone size: once; CDR3 DNA: TGTGCTAGTGGTTGGGAAGGCACTGAAGCTTTCTTT; CDR3 protein: CASGWEGTEAFF
V gene: TRBV12-3/TRBV12-4; D gene: TRBD2; J gene: TRBJ2-7; clone size: -; CDR3 DNA: TGTGCCAGCAGTTCCCTAGCGGCTAACGAGCAGTACTTC; CDR3 protein: CASSSLAANEQYF
V gene: TRBV28; D gene: -; J gene: TRBJ1-2; clone size: -; CDR3 DNA: TGTGCCAGCACCCCGGGACGGCGGACCTATGGCTACACCTTC; CDR3 protein: CASTPGRRTYGYTF
V gene: TRBV5-4; D gene: -; J gene: TRBJ1-2; clone size: few; CDR3 DNA: TGTGCCAGCAGCTTGGATGCCCGGGGGCATAGCTACACCTTC; CDR3 protein: CASSLDARGHSYTF
V gene: TRBV29-1; D gene: -; J gene: TRBJ1-4; clone size: many; CDR3 DNA: TGCAGCGCCCAAAAAGGGGGGATCGGAGAAAAACTGTTTTTT; CDR3 protein: CSAQKGGIGEKLFF
V gene: TRBV7-2; D gene: -; J gene: TRBJ2-3; clone size: many; CDR3 DNA: TGTGCCAGCAGCCCTCAGGGGGGGGACACAGATACGCAGTATTTT; CDR3 protein: CASSPQGGDTDTQYF
V gene: TRBV9; D gene: TRBD1; J gene: TRBJ2-7; clone size: many; CDR3 DNA: TGTGCCAGCAGCGTAGGGGGGACAGGGGCGATGTACTTC; CDR3 protein: CASSVGGTGAMYF
V gene: TRBV24-1; D gene: -; J gene: TRBJ2-7; clone size: few; CDR3 DNA: TGTGCCACCAGTGATTGGTCCAGTACCTACAATGAGCAGTACTTC; CDR3 protein: CATSDWSSTYNEQYF
V gene: TRBV5-4; D gene: TRBD1; J gene: TRBJ1-2; clone size: -; CDR3 DNA: TGTGCCAGCAGCTTGGGAAGGACAGGGGACTATGGCTACACCTTC; CDR3 protein: CASSLGRTGDYGYTF
V gene: TRBV4-1; D gene: -; J gene: TRBJ2-7; clone size: -; CDR3 DNA: TGCGCCAGCAGCCAAGCGGCGACAACCTACGAGCAGTACTTC; CDR3 protein: CASSQAATTYEQYF